The present entry profiles one TCR beta chain with its context. What it binds is unknown. The data are from a study of T cells in Graves' hyperthyroidism and ophthalmopathy. Broader study findings: For ophthalmopathy, model prediction preceded onset by a median about 6.2 months.

The CDR3 length is 13 residues. The germline gives CDR1 MDHEN, CDR2 SYDVKM. With 3 bases removed from V and 7 bases from J, the gap between germline ends came to 12 bases. Amplification targeted TCR beta CDR3 regions from RNA transcripts. HTBI primers were employed in a first-round RT-PCR of the TCR CDR3. TCRdb called the multiplex PCR reads again in MiXCR, with one record for every CDR3 protein. The sample contains around 370,000 distinct CDR3 sequences, under 20% of which appear only once. The sequence came from a man aged 18 to 30 with Graves' ophthalmopathy. Sequencing input: blood. The chain has TRBV28 and TRBJ1-2; the D is unclear. The CDR3 bases are TGTGCCAGCAGTTTTAGAGGATTCAGTGGCTACACCTTC. Its translation: CASSFRGFSGYTF.